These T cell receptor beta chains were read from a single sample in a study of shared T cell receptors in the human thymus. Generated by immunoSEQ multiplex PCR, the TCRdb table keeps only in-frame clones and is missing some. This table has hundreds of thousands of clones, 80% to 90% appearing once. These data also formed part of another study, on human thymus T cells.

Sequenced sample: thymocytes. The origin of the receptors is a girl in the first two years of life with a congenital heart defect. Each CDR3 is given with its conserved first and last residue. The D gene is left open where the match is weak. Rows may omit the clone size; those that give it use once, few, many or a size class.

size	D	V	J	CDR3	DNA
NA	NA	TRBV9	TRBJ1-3	CASSVDQDGNTIYF	TGTGCCAGCAGCGTCGACCAAGACGGGAACACCATATATTTT
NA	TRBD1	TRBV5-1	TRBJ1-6	CASSSDRTGGYSPLHF	TGCGCCAGCAGCTCGGACCGGACAGGGGGCTATTCACCCCTCCACTTT
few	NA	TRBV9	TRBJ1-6	CASSVGQGYNSPLHF	TGTGCCAGCAGCGTAGGGCAGGGCTATAATTCACCCCTCCACTTT
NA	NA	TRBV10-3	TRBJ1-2	CATLSGNGYTF	TGTGCCACCCTGTCGGGGAACGGCTACACCTTC
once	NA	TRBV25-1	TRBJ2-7	CASSDNTGTKIYEQYF	TGTGCCAGCAGTGACAACACAGGCACGAAGATATACGAGCAGTACTTC
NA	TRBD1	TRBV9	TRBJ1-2	CASSVEQQGPRGYGYTF	TGTGCCAGCAGCGTAGAACAACAGGGGCCCAGAGGCTATGGCTACACCTTC
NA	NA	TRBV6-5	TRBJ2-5	CASSKEQGGEETQYF	TGTGCCAGCAGTAAAGAACAGGGGGGGGAAGAGACCCAGTACTTC
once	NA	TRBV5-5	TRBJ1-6	CASSLDRRSSYNSPLHF	TGTGCCAGCAGCTTGGACAGGCGGAGCTCCTATAATTCACCCCTCCACTTT
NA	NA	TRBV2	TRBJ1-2	CASSETARGYTF	TGTGCCAGCAGTGAAACAGCCCGGGGCTACACCTTC
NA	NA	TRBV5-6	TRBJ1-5	CASSLWGQGYQPQHF	TGTGCCAGCAGCTTGTGGGGGCAGGGGTATCAGCCCCAGCATTTT
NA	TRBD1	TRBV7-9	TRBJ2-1	CASSPWRVQGVNEQFF	TGTGCCAGCAGCCCCTGGCGGGTCCAGGGGGTGAATGAGCAGTTCTTC
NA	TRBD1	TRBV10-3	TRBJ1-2	CAISSDQDRTYGYTF	TGTGCCATCAGTTCCGACCAGGACAGGACCTATGGCTACACCTTC
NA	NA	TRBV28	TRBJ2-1	CASSLSGLTLPYNEQFF	TGTGCCAGCAGTTTATCCGGACTCACTCTCCCATACAATGAGCAGTTCTTC
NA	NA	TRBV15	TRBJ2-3	CATSSDRETDTQYF	TGTGCCACCAGCAGCGATAGAGAAACGGATACGCAGTATTTT
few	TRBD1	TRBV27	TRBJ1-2	CASSSKLQGARYGYTF	TGTGCCAGCAGTTCTAAACTACAGGGGGCCCGGTATGGCTACACCTTC
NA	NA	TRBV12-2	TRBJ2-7	CASRLVLGGHQAPYEQYF	TGTGCAAGTCGCTTAGTCTTGGGTGGGCATCAGGCGCCCTACGAGCAGTACTTC
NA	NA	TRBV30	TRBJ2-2	CAWSTVIPRGELFF	TGTGCCTGGAGTACTGTTATCCCCCGCGGGGAGCTGTTTTTT
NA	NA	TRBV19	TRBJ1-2	CASSIVGRGLRGYTF	TGTGCCAGTAGTATAGTAGGCAGAGGGTTGCGTGGCTACACCTTC
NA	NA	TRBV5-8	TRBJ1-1	CASSLLQGIMNTEAFF	TGTGCCAGCAGCTTACTACAGGGTATAATGAACACTGAAGCTTTCTTT
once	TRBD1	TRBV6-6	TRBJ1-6	CASSYEDRANSPLHF	TGTGCCAGCAGTTACGAGGACAGGGCCAATTCACCCCTCCACTTT
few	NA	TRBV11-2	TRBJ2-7	CASSTQGPYEQYF	TGTGCCAGCAGCACCCAGGGCCCCTACGAGCAGTACTTC
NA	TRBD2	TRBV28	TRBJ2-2	CASRPGLAGAHTGELFF	TGTGCCAGCAGACCAGGTCTAGCGGGGGCGCACACCGGGGAGCTGTTTTTT
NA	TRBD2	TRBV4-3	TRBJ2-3	CASSQDRTSGEADTQYF	TGCGCCAGCAGCCAAGATCGGACTAGCGGGGAAGCAGATACGCAGTATTTT
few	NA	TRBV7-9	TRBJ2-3	CASSLGGIWQAKSTDTQYF	TGTGCCAGCAGCTTAGGAGGGATCTGGCAGGCGAAAAGCACAGATACGCAGTATTTT
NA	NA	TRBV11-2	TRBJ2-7	CASTSQGRAEQYF	TGTGCCAGCACCTCGCAGGGGCGGGCCGAGCAGTACTTC
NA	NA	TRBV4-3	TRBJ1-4	CASSQERGATNEKLFF	TGCGCCAGCAGCCAAGAGCGGGGGGCAACTAATGAAAAACTGTTTTTT
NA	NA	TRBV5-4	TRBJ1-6	CASSRTVRAQLSPLHF	TGTGCCAGCAGCCGGACAGTTCGCGCCCAGCTATCACCCCTCCACTTT
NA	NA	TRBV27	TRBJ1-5	CASSSKPPTEQSCQPQHF	TGTGCCAGCAGTTCTAAACCCCCGACAGAGCAATCATGTCAGCCCCAGCATTTT
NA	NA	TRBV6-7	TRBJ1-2	CASRPFRPTSYYGYTF	TGTGCCAGCAGACCCTTCAGACCGACATCTTACTATGGCTACACCTTC
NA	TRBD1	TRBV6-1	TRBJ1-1	CASSRRGRVTEAFF	TGTGCCAGCAGCCGCAGGGGGCGCGTCACTGAAGCTTTCTTT
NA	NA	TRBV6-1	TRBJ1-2	CASSERANYGYTF	TGTGCCAGCAGTGAAAGAGCGAACTATGGCTACACCTTC
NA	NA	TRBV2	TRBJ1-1	CASSAGSPGPADSTEAFF	TGTGCCAGCAGTGCAGGGTCCCCAGGGCCGGCGGATAGCACTGAAGCTTTCTTT
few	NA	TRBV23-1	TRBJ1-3	CASSQSSPPNIYF	TGCGCCAGCAGTCAATCGTCCCCCCCCAACATATATTTT
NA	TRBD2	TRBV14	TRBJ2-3	CASSQDQRGVTDTQYF	TGTGCCAGCAGCCAAGACCAGCGGGGGGTGACAGATACGCAGTATTTT
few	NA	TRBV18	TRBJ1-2	CASTPDRMPNYGYTF	TGTGCCAGCACCCCCGACAGGATGCCCAACTATGGCTACACCTTC
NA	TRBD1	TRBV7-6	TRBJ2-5	CASSPPGDSQETQYF	TGTGCCAGCAGCCCCCCCGGGGACAGCCAAGAGACCCAGTACTTC
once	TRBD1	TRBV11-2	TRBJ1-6	CASSKQGFYNSPLHF	TGTGCCAGCAGCAAACAGGGGTTTTATAATTCACCCCTCCACTTT
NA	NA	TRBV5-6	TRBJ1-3	CASSYKDCSSGNTIYF	TGTGCCAGCAGCTATAAGGACTGCAGCTCTGGAAACACCATATATTTT
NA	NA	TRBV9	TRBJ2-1	CASSGASRRGLNEQFF	TGTGCCAGCAGCGGGGCCTCTCGGCGGGGCCTCAATGAGCAGTTCTTC
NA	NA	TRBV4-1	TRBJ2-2	CASSNGPMIRELGTVGLGELFF	TGCGCCAGCAGCAACGGCCCTATGATTAGAGAGCTCGGGACTGTAGGACTTGGGGAGCTGTTTTTT
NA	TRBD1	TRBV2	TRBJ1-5	CASSPALGQDSNQPQHF	TGTGCCAGCAGTCCTGCCCTCGGACAGGATAGCAATCAGCCCCAGCATTTT
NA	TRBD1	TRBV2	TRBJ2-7	CASMEPGTVSYEQYF	TGTGCCAGCATGGAGCCGGGGACAGTTTCCTACGAGCAGTACTTC
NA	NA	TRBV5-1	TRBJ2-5	CASSSTPKRETQYF	TGCGCCAGCAGCTCAACGCCTAAGCGAGAGACCCAGTACTTC
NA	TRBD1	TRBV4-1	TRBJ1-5	CASSQESWVGQGNQPQHF	TGCGCCAGCAGCCAAGAAAGTTGGGTCGGACAGGGCAATCAGCCCCAGCATTTT
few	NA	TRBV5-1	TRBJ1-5	CASSLGRQGSNQPQHF	TGCGCCAGCAGCTTGGGTCGCCAGGGGAGTAATCAGCCCCAGCATTTT
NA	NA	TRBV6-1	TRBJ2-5	CASSEALGYYWPGSKETQYF	TGTGCCAGCAGTGAAGCGCTTGGGTATTACTGGCCGGGATCAAAGGAGACCCAGTACTTC
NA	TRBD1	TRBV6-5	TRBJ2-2	CASSSRKDRDTGELFF	TGTGCCAGCAGTTCCCGAAAGGACAGGGACACCGGGGAGCTGTTTTTT
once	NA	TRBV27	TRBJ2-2	CASSLQGRNTGELFF	TGTGCCAGCAGCCTACAGGGAAGAAACACCGGGGAGCTGTTTTTT
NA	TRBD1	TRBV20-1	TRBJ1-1	CSAWDRGVAFF	TGCAGTGCCTGGGACAGGGGCGTAGCTTTCTTT
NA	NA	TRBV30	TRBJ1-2	CAWSPVDPSTSSMDSNGYTF	TGTGCCTGGAGTCCCGTCGACCCCAGTACCTCCTCCATGGACTCTAATGGCTACACCTTC
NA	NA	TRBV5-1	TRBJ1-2	CASSPLGGDGYTF	TGCGCCAGCAGCCCGCTGGGGGGGGATGGCTACACCTTC
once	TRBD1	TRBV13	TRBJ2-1	CASSLGGQGSEQFF	TGTGCCAGCAGCTTAGGGGGACAGGGTAGCGAGCAGTTCTTC
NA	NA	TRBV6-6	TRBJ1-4	CASQDRFGEKLFF	TGTGCCAGCCAAGACAGGTTCGGTGAAAAACTGTTTTTT
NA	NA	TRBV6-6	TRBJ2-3	CASSSLSDTQYF	TGTGCCAGCAGTTCCCTGTCAGATACGCAGTATTTT
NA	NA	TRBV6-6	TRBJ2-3	CASSYYAQQTDTQYF	TGTGCCAGCAGTTATTACGCCCAACAGACAGATACGCAGTATTTT
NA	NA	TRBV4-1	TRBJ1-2	CASSQTDSDGYTF	TGCGCCAGCAGCCAAACCGACAGTGATGGCTACACCTTC
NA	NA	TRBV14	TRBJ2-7	CASSQTWARGDHEQYF	TGTGCCAGCAGCCAAACCTGGGCCAGGGGCGACCACGAGCAGTACTTC
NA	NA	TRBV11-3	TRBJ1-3	CASSAGLFENTIYF	TGTGCCAGCAGCGCGGGACTATTCGAAAACACCATATATTTT
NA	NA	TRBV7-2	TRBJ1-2	CASSLEVPGPSFIYGYTF	TGTGCCAGCAGCTTAGAAGTTCCAGGGCCAAGTTTTATATATGGCTACACCTTC